This entry concerns a single TCR beta chain. This clonotype was seen ten or more times. Its antigen is not yet known. The sample holds no much larger clone one base away, and base qualities are not on file. The data were produced on an Illumina HiSeq 1500. Using fastp at Q25 and MiXCR, TCRdb reprocessed the public reads and kept productive beta chains. Every distinct CDR3 protein forms one entry, paired with its most common genes and DNA. The sample profile shows about 360,000 distinct CDR3 sequences; about 35% of them were found once. The ten largest clones represent approximately 13% of the sample. The treatment or condition tag for this specimen amounts to: in vitro stimulation with specific CMV peptide epitopes to enrich CMV-specific T cells. This specimen comes from a study of T cell repertoires in cytomegalovirus infection (dated by TCRdb to about 2019). Regarding the complete study: Peptide stimulations targeted recently identified HLA-C-restricted CMV epitopes, whose presentation resists viral immunomodulation, together with well-studied HLA-B-restricted epitopes. The HLA type of each donor mattered for the analysis, because public TCR beta signatures pointed to carriage of CMV infection along with the matching HLA type.

The CDR3 sequence holds 13 residues, the cysteine and phenylalanine included. The entry retains the CDR3 DNA only, 39 bases that are in frame from base 1. CDR1 and CDR2 are drawn from the germline V gene (reference sequence): LNHDA, SQIVND. A distance of 14 bases separates the germline ends of V and J, which lose 5 bases and 7 bases respectively. Here is what the overall study found, with its caveats: Cumulative frequency of public TCR beta family members discriminated carriers of CMV infection plus the relevant HLA type in this cohort and an independent approximately 350-donor cohort. In the ex vivo response, HLA-C-restricted CMV-specific TCR beta clonotypes were dominant, and in two of eight donors the single most frequent clonotype came from this HLA-C-restricted group.

This chain joins TRBV19 to TRBJ1-1; no D gene can be assigned with confidence. This specimen was cultured PBMCs, taken from culture after CMV antigen stimulation. This TCR was sampled from a human donor in good health (CMV status not recorded). Some clones in this sample may be carry-over from other donors' samples. Read as DNA, the sequence is TGTGCCAGTAGTCAAAGGGATTGGGGTGAAGCTTTCTTT. Translated, it gives CASSQRDWGEAFF.